These 6 T cell receptor beta chains originate from one sample sequenced in a study of blood T cell repertoires in COVID-19. Assay used: immunoSEQ multiplex PCR; TCRdb lists only in-frame clones, some missing. The data show over 30,000 clones, almost 90% seen once. The sequenced material came from peripheral blood. The receptor source for this set is a human donor with active COVID-19. The donor label of this sample is uncertain.

CDR3 bases: TGTGCCAGCAGCCCAGGACTGCCCTCTGGAAACACCATATATTTT. Amino acid sequence: CASSPGLPSGNTIYF. V is TRBV7-3 and J is TRBJ1-3; D remains ambiguous. Deletions cut 5 bases from V and 0 bases from J, with 11 bases between. Per germline, CDR1 SGHTA and CDR2 FQGTGA. The CDR3 length is 15 residues.

The chain couples TRBV2 to TRBJ1-1; TRBD1 agrees at 8 bases. CDR3 length equals 14 residues. Germline CDR1 and CDR2: SNHLY and FYNNEI. J was trimmed by 1 base and V by 5 bases; bases with no gene match: 3. In nucleotides, the CDR3 is TGTGCCAGCAGTCTAGGACAGGGGAACACTGAAGCTTTCTTT. Its protein is CASSLGQGNTEAFF.

A few counts support this clone. The chain joins TRBV7-6 to TRBJ2-7; 7 bases fit TRBD1. V shed 5 bases, J shed 4 bases, and the junction held 20 bases outside the gene matches. This CDR3 has 18 residues. From germline, CDR1 is SGHVS and CDR2 FNYEAQ. This chain's CDR3 is CASSPRRGVRQGLYEQYF. The CDR3 region has the DNA TGTGCCAGCAGCCCCCGCCGAGGTGTGCGACAGGGTCTTTACGAGCAGTACTTC. The variable domain in full, completed from reference TRBV7-6 and TRBJ2-7, reads GAGVSQSPRYKVTKRGQDVALRCDPISGHVSLYWYRQALGQGPEFLTYFNYEAQQDKSGLPNDRFSAERPEGSISTLTIQRTEQRDSAMYRCASSPRRGVRQGLYEQYFGPGTRLTVT.

The chain links TRBV7-3 to TRBJ2-5; D is unclear. The CDR3 has 13 amino acids. Trimming pared 2 bases from V and 0 bases from J, leaving 4 bases between. Per germline, CDR1 SGHTA and CDR2 FQGTGA. Here the CDR3 DNA reads TGTGCCAGCAGCTTAGGGCACCAAGAGACCCAGTACTTC. Translation gives CASSLGHQETQYF.

V is TRBV5-1 and J is TRBJ2-3, with D maybe TRBD2 (5 bases). V was clipped by 0 bases and J by 5 bases, with 10 bases between them. This CDR3 spans 14 amino acids. Germline V gene data show CDR1 as SGHRS and CDR2 as YFSETQ. The DNA of the CDR3 is TGCGCCAGCAGCTTGGGAGGAGGTATAGATACGCAGTATTTT. It codes for CASSLGGGIDTQYF.

V usage is TRBV13 and J usage is TRBJ2-7, with D tentatively TRBD2 (6 bases). V gave up 5 bases and J gave up 1 base, with 9 bases separating them. This CDR3 region has 13 residues. Germline V lookup: CDR1 PRHDT, CDR2 FYEKMQ (reference sequence). CDR3 region: CASSGGRSYEQYF. CDR3 nucleotides: TGTGCCAGCAGCGGAGGGAGGTCCTACGAGCAGTACTTC.